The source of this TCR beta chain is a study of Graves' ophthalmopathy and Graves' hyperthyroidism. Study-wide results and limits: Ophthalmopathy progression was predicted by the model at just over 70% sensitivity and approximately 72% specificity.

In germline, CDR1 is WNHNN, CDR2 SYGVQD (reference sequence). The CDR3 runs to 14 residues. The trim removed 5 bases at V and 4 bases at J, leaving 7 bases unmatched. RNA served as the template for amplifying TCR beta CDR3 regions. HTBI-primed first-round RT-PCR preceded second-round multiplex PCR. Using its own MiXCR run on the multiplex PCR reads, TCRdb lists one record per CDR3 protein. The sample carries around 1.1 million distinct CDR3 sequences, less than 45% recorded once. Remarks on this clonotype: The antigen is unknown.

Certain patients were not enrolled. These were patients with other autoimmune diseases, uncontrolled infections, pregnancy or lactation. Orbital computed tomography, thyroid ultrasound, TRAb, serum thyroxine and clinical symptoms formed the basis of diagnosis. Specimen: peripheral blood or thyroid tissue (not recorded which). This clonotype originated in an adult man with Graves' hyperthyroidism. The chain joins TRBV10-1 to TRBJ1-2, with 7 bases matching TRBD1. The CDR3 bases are TGCGCCAGCAGTTCCCCGGGACAGAGCTATGGCTACACCTTC. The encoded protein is CASSSPGQSYGYTF.